The rows below give T cell receptor beta chains drawn from one sample of a study of CD8+CD57+ T cells in acquired aplastic anemia. TCRdb called the reads again in MiXCR, with one record for every CDR3 protein. The repertoire holds about 190,000 distinct CDR3 sequences, with 64% as singletons. The sequenced sample consisted of sorted CD4+, CD8+, or CD8+CD57+ T cells (not recorded which) from PBMCs. These receptor sequences come from a human donor with severe aplastic anemia or a healthy control (not recorded which). Each CDR3 is given with its conserved first and last residue. A D gene is named only where the DNA matches it firmly. Clone size is given for some rows only: seen once, a few or many times, or a class if the clone is expanded.

v_call: TRBV27
d_call: TRBD1
j_call: TRBJ2-7
cdr3_length: 14
clone_size: NA
cdr3_aa: CASSFDRGKYEQYF
cdr3_nt: TGTGCCAGCAGTTTTGACAGGGGGAAATACGAGCAGTACTTC

v_call: TRBV9
d_call: NA
j_call: TRBJ2-7
cdr3_length: 16
clone_size: NA
cdr3_aa: CASSVGTAGPSYEQYF
cdr3_nt: TGTGCCAGCAGCGTCGGTACGGCAGGACCTTCCTACGAGCAGTACTTC

v_call: TRBV9
d_call: NA
j_call: TRBJ2-2
cdr3_length: 14
clone_size: few
cdr3_aa: CASSIGSNTGELFF
cdr3_nt: TGCGCCAGCAGCATAGGGTCGAACACCGGGGAGCTGTTTTTT

v_call: TRBV7-2
d_call: TRBD1
j_call: TRBJ2-5
cdr3_length: 16
clone_size: NA
cdr3_aa: CASSSAMGQGRETQYF
cdr3_nt: TGTGCCAGCAGCTCAGCGATGGGACAGGGAAGGGAGACCCAGTACTTC

v_call: TRBV27
d_call: NA
j_call: TRBJ2-5
cdr3_length: 14
clone_size: many
cdr3_aa: CASSSEVAQETQYF
cdr3_nt: TGTGCCAGCAGTTCGGAGGTAGCCCAAGAGACCCAGTACTTC

v_call: TRBV2
d_call: NA
j_call: TRBJ2-3
cdr3_length: 16
clone_size: NA
cdr3_aa: CASSQGKSQSTDTQYF
cdr3_nt: TGTGCCAGCAGCCAAGGGAAAAGCCAGAGCACAGATACGCAGTATTTT

v_call: TRBV20-1
d_call: NA
j_call: TRBJ2-7
cdr3_length: 13
clone_size: NA
cdr3_aa: CSARLRDRYEQYF
cdr3_nt: TGCAGTGCTAGACTCAGGGATAGGTACGAGCAGTACTTC

v_call: TRBV4-3
d_call: NA
j_call: TRBJ2-3
cdr3_length: 17
clone_size: many
cdr3_aa: CASSQGPLGESTDTQYF
cdr3_nt: TGCGCCAGCAGCCAAGGGCCCCTCGGGGAAAGCACAGATACGCAGTATTTT

v_call: TRBV20-1
d_call: NA
j_call: TRBJ1-1
cdr3_length: 13
clone_size: NA
cdr3_aa: CSARDAYHTEAFF
cdr3_nt: TGCAGTGCTAGAGATGCCTACCACACTGAAGCTTTCTTT

v_call: TRBV7-8
d_call: TRBD2
j_call: TRBJ2-7
cdr3_length: 18
clone_size: NA
cdr3_aa: CASSSTGTSGGAVYEQYF
cdr3_nt: TGTGCCAGCAGCTCCACCGGGACTAGCGGGGGGGCCGTCTACGAGCAGTACTTC

v_call: TRBV24-1
d_call: TRBD1
j_call: TRBJ1-2
cdr3_length: 13
clone_size: NA
cdr3_aa: CATRGDRDYGYTF
cdr3_nt: TGTGCCACCAGAGGGGACAGAGACTATGGCTACACCTTC

v_call: TRBV19
d_call: NA
j_call: TRBJ1-5
cdr3_length: 11
clone_size: many
cdr3_aa: CATGEGQPQHF
cdr3_nt: TGTGCCACTGGCGAGGGGCAGCCCCAGCATTTT

v_call: TRBV19
d_call: NA
j_call: TRBJ2-7
cdr3_length: 14
clone_size: NA
cdr3_aa: CASSITQDSYEQYF
cdr3_nt: TGTGCCAGTAGTATCACACAGGATAGCTACGAGCAGTACTTC

v_call: TRBV7-9
d_call: TRBD1
j_call: TRBJ1-4
cdr3_length: 15
clone_size: once
cdr3_aa: CASSLRQGVGEKLFF
cdr3_nt: TGTGCCAGCAGCTTGAGACAGGGAGTAGGGGAAAAACTGTTTTTT

v_call: TRBV12-3/TRBV12-4
d_call: NA
j_call: TRBJ1-5
cdr3_length: 12
clone_size: NA
cdr3_aa: CASRGADQPQHF
cdr3_nt: TGTGCCAGCAGGGGGGCAGATCAGCCCCAGCATTTT

v_call: TRBV19
d_call: NA
j_call: TRBJ1-1
cdr3_length: 15
clone_size: NA
cdr3_aa: CASSRRGTGNTEAFF
cdr3_nt: TGTGCCAGTAGTAGGCGGGGTACAGGGAACACTGAAGCTTTCTTT

v_call: TRBV11-2
d_call: TRBD1
j_call: TRBJ2-7
cdr3_length: 11
clone_size: NA
cdr3_aa: CASSLAGQGYF
cdr3_nt: TGTGCCAGCAGCTTAGCGGGACAGGGATACTTC

v_call: TRBV25-1
d_call: NA
j_call: TRBJ1-1
cdr3_length: 13
clone_size: NA
cdr3_aa: CASSDSGGSEAFF
cdr3_nt: TGTGCCAGCAGTGATTCGGGGGGTTCTGAAGCTTTCTTT

v_call: TRBV7-9
d_call: TRBD2
j_call: TRBJ2-7
cdr3_length: 13
clone_size: NA
cdr3_aa: CASSGGTTYEQYF
cdr3_nt: TGTGCCAGCAGCGGCGGGACTACCTACGAGCAGTACTTC

v_call: TRBV7-9
d_call: NA
j_call: TRBJ1-5
cdr3_length: 13
clone_size: few
cdr3_aa: CASSFSSEQPQHF
cdr3_nt: TGTGCCAGCAGCTTTTCGTCGGAGCAGCCCCAGCATTTT

v_call: TRBV20-1
d_call: NA
j_call: TRBJ2-5
cdr3_length: 13
clone_size: NA
cdr3_aa: CSARDMGEQTQYF
cdr3_nt: TGCAGTGCTAGAGATATGGGGGAACAGACCCAGTACTTC

v_call: TRBV7-9
d_call: NA
j_call: TRBJ2-3
cdr3_length: 15
clone_size: NA
cdr3_aa: CASSQLGTTSDTQYF
cdr3_nt: TGTGCCAGCAGCCAACTAGGTACAACCTCGGATACGCAGTATTTT

v_call: TRBV20-1
d_call: TRBD1
j_call: TRBJ1-6
cdr3_length: 13
clone_size: few
cdr3_aa: CSARRGQQFPLHF
cdr3_nt: TGCAGTGCCCGCCGGGGACAGCAGTTCCCCCTCCACTTT

v_call: TRBV20-1
d_call: NA
j_call: TRBJ2-3
cdr3_length: 13
clone_size: many
cdr3_aa: CSARDFVTDTQYF
cdr3_nt: TGCAGTGCTCGGGACTTTGTCACAGATACGCAGTATTTT

v_call: TRBV19
d_call: TRBD2
j_call: TRBJ2-7
cdr3_length: 16
clone_size: NA
cdr3_aa: CASSPLAGATSYEQYF
cdr3_nt: TGTGCCAGTAGTCCGTTAGCGGGGGCGACCTCCTACGAGCAGTACTTC

v_call: TRBV12-3/TRBV12-4
d_call: TRBD1
j_call: TRBJ1-2
cdr3_length: 15
clone_size: NA
cdr3_aa: CASSLGGTGGGGYTF
cdr3_nt: TGTGCCAGCAGTTTAGGTGGGACAGGGGGCGGTGGCTACACCTTC

v_call: TRBV7-9
d_call: NA
j_call: TRBJ1-1
cdr3_length: 12
clone_size: NA
cdr3_aa: CASSVGTGEAFF
cdr3_nt: TGTGCCAGCAGCGTAGGTACAGGTGAAGCTTTCTTT

v_call: TRBV6-1
d_call: NA
j_call: TRBJ2-7
cdr3_length: 13
clone_size: many
cdr3_aa: CASSDGPAYEQYF
cdr3_nt: TGTGCCAGCAGTGATGGTCCCGCCTACGAGCAGTACTTC

v_call: TRBV27
d_call: NA
j_call: TRBJ2-3
cdr3_length: 15
clone_size: few
cdr3_aa: CASSSILGLTDTQYF
cdr3_nt: TGTGCCAGCAGTTCTATCCTAGGACTCACAGATACGCAGTATTTT

v_call: TRBV5-1
d_call: TRBD1
j_call: TRBJ1-6
cdr3_length: 15
clone_size: NA
cdr3_aa: CASSLDRGVGSPLHF
cdr3_nt: TGCGCCAGCAGCTTGGACAGGGGCGTCGGGTCACCCCTCCACTTT

v_call: TRBV20-1
d_call: NA
j_call: TRBJ2-3
cdr3_length: 14
clone_size: once
cdr3_aa: CSAILPGGTDTQYF
cdr3_nt: TGCAGTGCTATACTTCCGGGAGGCACAGATACGCAGTATTTT

v_call: TRBV28
d_call: TRBD2
j_call: TRBJ2-1
cdr3_length: 18
clone_size: many
cdr3_aa: CASSFLAGSKPAPNEQFF
cdr3_nt: TGTGCCAGCAGTTTCCTAGCGGGAAGCAAGCCCGCCCCCAATGAGCAGTTCTTC

v_call: TRBV7-9
d_call: TRBD1
j_call: TRBJ1-1
cdr3_length: 13
clone_size: NA
cdr3_aa: CATIGQGLVEAFF
cdr3_nt: TGTGCCACCATAGGACAGGGGCTGGTAGAAGCTTTCTTT

v_call: TRBV12-3/TRBV12-4
d_call: NA
j_call: TRBJ2-5
cdr3_length: 14
clone_size: NA
cdr3_aa: CASGKDPHGGTQYF
cdr3_nt: TGTGCCAGCGGAAAGGACCCCCACGGGGGGACCCAGTACTTC

v_call: TRBV20-1
d_call: TRBD1
j_call: TRBJ2-3
cdr3_length: 16
clone_size: many
cdr3_aa: CSASRTGQFSTDTQYF
cdr3_nt: TGCAGTGCTAGTAGGACAGGGCAGTTTAGCACAGATACGCAGTATTTT

v_call: TRBV5-1
d_call: NA
j_call: TRBJ2-7
cdr3_length: 11
clone_size: few
cdr3_aa: CASRSGYEQYF
cdr3_nt: TGCGCCAGCAGATCAGGGTACGAGCAGTACTTC

v_call: TRBV6-1
d_call: TRBD1
j_call: TRBJ2-7
cdr3_length: 15
clone_size: few
cdr3_aa: CASSLPGQAHYEQYF
cdr3_nt: TGTGCCAGCTCACTTCCGGGACAGGCCCACTACGAGCAGTACTTC

v_call: TRBV20-1
d_call: NA
j_call: TRBJ2-7
cdr3_length: 11
clone_size: few
cdr3_aa: CSAPGDYEQYF
cdr3_nt: TGCAGTGCCCCTGGGGACTACGAGCAGTACTTC

v_call: TRBV5-1
d_call: NA
j_call: TRBJ1-1
cdr3_length: 15
clone_size: NA
cdr3_aa: CASSLAPQANTEAFF
cdr3_nt: TGCGCCAGCAGCTTGGCTCCCCAAGCGAACACTGAAGCTTTCTTT

v_call: TRBV7-2
d_call: NA
j_call: TRBJ2-5
cdr3_length: 14
clone_size: many
cdr3_aa: CASSVRLFRGTQYF
cdr3_nt: TGTGCCAGCAGCGTACGGTTATTCAGGGGGACCCAGTACTTC

v_call: TRBV4-2
d_call: TRBD2
j_call: TRBJ2-1
cdr3_length: 16
clone_size: many
cdr3_aa: CASSQETSGGYNEQFF
cdr3_nt: TGTGCCAGCAGCCAAGAGACTAGCGGGGGGTACAATGAGCAGTTCTTC

v_call: TRBV11-2
d_call: NA
j_call: TRBJ2-7
cdr3_length: 14
clone_size: many
cdr3_aa: CASSLVDRIYEQYF
cdr3_nt: TGTGCCAGCAGCTTAGTGGACAGAATCTACGAGCAGTACTTC

v_call: TRBV20-1
d_call: TRBD1
j_call: TRBJ2-7
cdr3_length: 14
clone_size: NA
cdr3_aa: CSAREGDRFYEQYF
cdr3_nt: TGCAGTGCTAGAGAGGGGGACAGGTTTTACGAGCAGTACTTC

v_call: TRBV7-8
d_call: NA
j_call: TRBJ2-7
cdr3_length: 16
clone_size: many
cdr3_aa: CASSPLPGPRTYEQYF
cdr3_nt: TGTGCCAGCAGCCCCCTGCCGGGACCGAGGACCTACGAGCAGTACTTC

v_call: TRBV2
d_call: NA
j_call: TRBJ1-5
cdr3_length: 15
clone_size: NA
cdr3_aa: CASSEGTPSNQPQHF
cdr3_nt: TGTGCCAGCAGTGAAGGGACACCAAGCAATCAGCCCCAGCATTTT

v_call: TRBV5-6
d_call: NA
j_call: TRBJ1-1
cdr3_length: 16
clone_size: many
cdr3_aa: CASSLLTFEKNTEAFF
cdr3_nt: TGTGCCAGCAGCCTACTTACTTTCGAGAAGAACACTGAAGCTTTCTTT

v_call: TRBV10-3
d_call: NA
j_call: TRBJ1-4
cdr3_length: 13
clone_size: NA
cdr3_aa: CAISVGSNEKLFF
cdr3_nt: TGTGCCATCAGTGTTGGGAGTAATGAAAAACTGTTTTTT

v_call: TRBV7-4
d_call: NA
j_call: TRBJ1-5
cdr3_length: 13
clone_size: NA
cdr3_aa: CASSRDGATPQHF
cdr3_nt: TGTGCCAGCAGTCGGGACGGAGCGACGCCCCAGCATTTT

v_call: TRBV12-3/TRBV12-4
d_call: NA
j_call: TRBJ2-2
cdr3_length: 16
clone_size: many
cdr3_aa: CASSLRSQGPTGELFF
cdr3_nt: TGTGCCAGCAGTTTAAGGTCCCAGGGGCCAACCGGGGAGCTGTTTTTT

v_call: TRBV29-1
d_call: NA
j_call: TRBJ1-2
cdr3_length: 12
clone_size: few
cdr3_aa: CSVAVGILGYTF
cdr3_nt: TGCAGCGTTGCGGTGGGGATCTTGGGCTACACCTTC

v_call: TRBV15
d_call: NA
j_call: TRBJ1-6
cdr3_length: 13
clone_size: NA
cdr3_aa: CATRDSYNSPLHF
cdr3_nt: TGTGCCACCAGGGACAGCTATAATTCACCCCTCCACTTT

v_call: TRBV9
d_call: NA
j_call: TRBJ2-2
cdr3_length: 14
clone_size: once
cdr3_aa: CASSGAGSTGELFF
cdr3_nt: TGTGCCAGCAGCGGTGCGGGGAGCACCGGGGAGCTGTTTTTT

v_call: TRBV14
d_call: TRBD1
j_call: TRBJ1-1
cdr3_length: 14
clone_size: NA
cdr3_aa: CASSHRLRDSEAFF
cdr3_nt: TGTGCCAGCAGCCACCGCCTAAGGGACAGTGAAGCTTTCTTT

v_call: TRBV20-1
d_call: NA
j_call: TRBJ2-2
cdr3_length: 11
clone_size: once
cdr3_aa: CSARDGGELFF
cdr3_nt: TGCAGTGCTAGAGACGGCGGGGAGCTGTTTTTT

v_call: TRBV24-1
d_call: TRBD1
j_call: TRBJ2-3
cdr3_length: 15
clone_size: once
cdr3_aa: CATSDPQGAGDTQYF
cdr3_nt: TGTGCCACCAGTGATCCACAGGGGGCAGGGGATACGCAGTATTTT

v_call: TRBV20-1
d_call: NA
j_call: TRBJ2-3
cdr3_length: 13
clone_size: NA
cdr3_aa: CSARGLSTDTQYF
cdr3_nt: TGCAGTGCTCGAGGACTGAGCACAGATACGCAGTATTTT